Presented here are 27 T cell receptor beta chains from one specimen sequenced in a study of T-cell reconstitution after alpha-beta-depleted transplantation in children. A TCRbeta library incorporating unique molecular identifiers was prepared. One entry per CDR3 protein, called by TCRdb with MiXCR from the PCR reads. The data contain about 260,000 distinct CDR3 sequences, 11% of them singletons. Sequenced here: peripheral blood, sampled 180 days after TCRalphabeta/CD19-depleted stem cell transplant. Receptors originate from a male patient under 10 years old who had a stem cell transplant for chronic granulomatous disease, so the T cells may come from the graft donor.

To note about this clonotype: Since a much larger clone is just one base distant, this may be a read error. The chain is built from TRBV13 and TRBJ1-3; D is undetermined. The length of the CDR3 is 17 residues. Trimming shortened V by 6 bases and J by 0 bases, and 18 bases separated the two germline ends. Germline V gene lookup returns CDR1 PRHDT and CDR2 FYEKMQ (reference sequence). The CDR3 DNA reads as TGTGCCAGCAGTCTGGCGAAACTACCGAGCTCTGGAAACACCATATATTTT. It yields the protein CASSLAKLPSSGNTIYF.

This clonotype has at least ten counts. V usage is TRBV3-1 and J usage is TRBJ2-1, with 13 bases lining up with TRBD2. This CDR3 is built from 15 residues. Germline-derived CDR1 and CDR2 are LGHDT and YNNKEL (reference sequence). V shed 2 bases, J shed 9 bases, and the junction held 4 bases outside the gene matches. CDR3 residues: CASSQTSGRAGEQFF. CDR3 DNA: TGTGCCAGCAGCCAAACTAGCGGGAGGGCCGGTGAGCAGTTCTTC.

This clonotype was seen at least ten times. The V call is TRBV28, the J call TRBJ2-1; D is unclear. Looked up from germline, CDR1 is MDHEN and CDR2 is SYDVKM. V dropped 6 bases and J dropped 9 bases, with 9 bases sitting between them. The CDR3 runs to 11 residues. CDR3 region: CASSLRREQFF. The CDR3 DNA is TGTGCCAGCAGCCTCAGACGTGAGCAGTTCTTC. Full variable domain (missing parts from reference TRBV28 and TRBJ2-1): DVKVTQSSRYLVKRTGEKVFLECVQDMDHENMFWYRQDPGLGLRLIYFSYDVKMKEKGDIPEGYSVSREKKERFSLILESASTNQTSMYLCASSLRREQFFGPGTRLTVL.

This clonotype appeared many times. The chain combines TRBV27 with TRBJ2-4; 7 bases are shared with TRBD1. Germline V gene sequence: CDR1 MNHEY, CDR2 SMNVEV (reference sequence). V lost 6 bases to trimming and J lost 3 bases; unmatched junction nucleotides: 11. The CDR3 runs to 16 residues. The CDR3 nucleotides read TGTGCCAGCAGGGAAGGGGGCCACAGAAGCAAAAACATTCAGTACTTC. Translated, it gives CASREGGHRSKNIQYF.

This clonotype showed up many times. CDR3 in DNA: TGTGCCAGCAGTTTAGGAGGGTTCTATGGCTACACCTTC. Its translation is CASSLGGFYGYTF. This chain joins TRBV28 and TRBJ1-2; D remains unclear. Trimming took 2 bases from V and 4 from J, leaving 8 bases between them. The CDR3 contains 13 residues. CDR1 and CDR2 from the germline V gene are MDHEN and SYDVKM.

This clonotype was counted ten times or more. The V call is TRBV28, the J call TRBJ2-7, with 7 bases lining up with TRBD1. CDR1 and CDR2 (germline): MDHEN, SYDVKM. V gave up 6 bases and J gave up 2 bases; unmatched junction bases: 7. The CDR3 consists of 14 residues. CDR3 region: CASRNYRGPYEQYF. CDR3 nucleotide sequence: TGTGCCAGCAGGAACTACAGGGGCCCCTACGAGCAGTACTTC.

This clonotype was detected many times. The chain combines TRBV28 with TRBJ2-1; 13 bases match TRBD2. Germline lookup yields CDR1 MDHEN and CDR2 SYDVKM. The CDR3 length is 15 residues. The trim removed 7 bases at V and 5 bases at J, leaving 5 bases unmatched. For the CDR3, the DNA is TGTGCCAGCAATTCGGGACTAGCGGGAAACAATGAGCAGTTCTTC. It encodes CASNSGLAGNNEQFF.

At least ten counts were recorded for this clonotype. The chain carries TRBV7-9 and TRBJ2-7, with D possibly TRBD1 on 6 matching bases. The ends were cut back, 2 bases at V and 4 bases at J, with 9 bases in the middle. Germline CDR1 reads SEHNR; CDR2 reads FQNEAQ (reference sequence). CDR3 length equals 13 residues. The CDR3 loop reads CASSLKQGYEQYF. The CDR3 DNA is TGTGCCAGCAGCTTAAAACAGGGTTACGAGCAGTACTTC.

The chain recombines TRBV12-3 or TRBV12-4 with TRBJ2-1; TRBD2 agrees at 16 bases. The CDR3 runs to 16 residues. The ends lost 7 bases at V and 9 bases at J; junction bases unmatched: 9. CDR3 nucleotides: TGTGCCAGCACCCCCCCGGGACTAGCGGGGGGGGGTGAGCAGTTCTTC. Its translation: CASTPPGLAGGGEQFF.

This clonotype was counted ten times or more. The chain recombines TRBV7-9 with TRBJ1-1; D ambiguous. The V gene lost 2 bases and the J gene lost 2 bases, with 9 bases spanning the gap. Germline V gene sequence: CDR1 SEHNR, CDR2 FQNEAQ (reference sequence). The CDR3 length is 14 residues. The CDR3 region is CASSLSAENTEAFF. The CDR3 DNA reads TGTGCCAGCAGCTTATCCGCAGAAAACACTGAAGCTTTCTTT. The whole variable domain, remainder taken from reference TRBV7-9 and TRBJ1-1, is DTGVSQNPRHKITKRGQNVTFRCDPISEHNRLYWYRQTLGQGPEFLTYFQNEAQLEKSRLLSDRFSAERPKGSFSTLEIQRTEQGDSAMYLCASSLSAENTEAFFGQGTRLTVV.

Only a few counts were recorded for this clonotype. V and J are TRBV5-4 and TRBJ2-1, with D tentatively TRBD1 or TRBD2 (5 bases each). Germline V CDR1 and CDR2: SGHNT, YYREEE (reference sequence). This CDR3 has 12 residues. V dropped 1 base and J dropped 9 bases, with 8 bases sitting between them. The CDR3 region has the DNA TGTGCCAGCAGCTTGCTAGGGACTGAGCAGTTCTTC. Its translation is CASSLLGTEQFF. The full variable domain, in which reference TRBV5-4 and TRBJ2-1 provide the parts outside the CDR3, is ETGVTQSPTHLIKTRGQQVTLRCSSQSGHNTVSWYQQALGQGPQFIFQYYREEENGRGNFPPRFSGLQFPNYSSELNVNALELDDSALYLCASSLLGTEQFFGPGTRLTVL.

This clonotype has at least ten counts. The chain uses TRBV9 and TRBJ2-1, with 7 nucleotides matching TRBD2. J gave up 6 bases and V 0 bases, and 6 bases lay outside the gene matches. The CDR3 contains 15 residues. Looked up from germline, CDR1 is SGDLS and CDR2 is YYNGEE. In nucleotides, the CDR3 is TGTGCCAGCAGCGTAGAAGATTCGGGGGGCAATGAGCAGTTCTTC. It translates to CASSVEDSGGNEQFF.

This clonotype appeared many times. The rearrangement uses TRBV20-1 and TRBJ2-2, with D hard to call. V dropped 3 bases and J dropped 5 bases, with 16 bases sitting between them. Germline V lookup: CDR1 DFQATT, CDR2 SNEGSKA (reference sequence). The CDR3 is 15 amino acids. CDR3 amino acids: CSASVRLTKTGELFF. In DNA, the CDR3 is TGCAGTGCTAGCGTGAGGCTTACAAAAACCGGGGAGCTGTTTTTT.

CDR3: CARNTQGRDEQFF. Here the CDR3 DNA reads TGTGCCCGTAATACACAGGGAAGGGATGAGCAGTTCTTC. The rearrangement links TRBV30 to TRBJ2-1; D might be TRBD1 (6 bases). This CDR3 has 13 residues. The germline CDR1 and CDR2 sequences are GTSNPN and SVGIG (reference sequence). V lost 8 bases, J lost 8 bases, and 19 bases lay in between. The whole variable domain, remainder taken from reference TRBV30 and TRBJ2-1, is SQTIHQWPATLVQPVGSPLSLECTVEGTSNPNLYWYRQAAGRGLQLLFYSVGIGQISSEVPQNLSASRPQDRQFILSSKKLLLSDSGFYLCARNTQGRDEQFFGPGTRLTVL.

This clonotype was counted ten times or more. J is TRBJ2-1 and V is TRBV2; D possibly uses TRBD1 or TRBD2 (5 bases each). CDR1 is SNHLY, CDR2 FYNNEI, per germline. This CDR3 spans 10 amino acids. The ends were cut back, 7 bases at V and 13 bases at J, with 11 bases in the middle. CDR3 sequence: CASTGTIQFF. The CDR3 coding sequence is TGTGCCAGCACTGGGACGATTCAGTTCTTC.

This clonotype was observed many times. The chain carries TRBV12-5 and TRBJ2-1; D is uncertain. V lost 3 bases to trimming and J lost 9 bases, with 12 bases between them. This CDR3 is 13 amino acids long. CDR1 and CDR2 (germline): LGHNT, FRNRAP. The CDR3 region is CASGFNGRPEQFF. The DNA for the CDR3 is TGTGCTAGTGGTTTCAACGGTCGGCCTGAGCAGTTCTTC.

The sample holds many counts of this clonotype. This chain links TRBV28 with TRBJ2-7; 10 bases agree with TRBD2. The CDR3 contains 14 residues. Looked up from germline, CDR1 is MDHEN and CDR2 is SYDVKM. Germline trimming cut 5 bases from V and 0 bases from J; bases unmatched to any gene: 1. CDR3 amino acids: CASSTSGNSYEQYF. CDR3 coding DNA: TGTGCCAGCAGTACTAGCGGGAACTCCTACGAGCAGTACTTC.

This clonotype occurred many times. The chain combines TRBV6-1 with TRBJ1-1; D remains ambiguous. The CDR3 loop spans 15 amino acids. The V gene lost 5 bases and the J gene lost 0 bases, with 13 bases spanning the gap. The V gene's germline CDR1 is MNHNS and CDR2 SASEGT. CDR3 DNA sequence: TGTGCCAGCAGTAGGTCGACCCAAATGAACACTGAAGCTTTCTTT. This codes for CASSRSTQMNTEAFF.

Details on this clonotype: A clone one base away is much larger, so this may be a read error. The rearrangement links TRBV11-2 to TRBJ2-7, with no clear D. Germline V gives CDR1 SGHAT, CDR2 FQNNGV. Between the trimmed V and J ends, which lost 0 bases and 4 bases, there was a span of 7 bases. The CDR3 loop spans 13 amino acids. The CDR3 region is CASSLEELYEQYF. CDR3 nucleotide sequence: TGTGCCAGCAGCTTAGAAGAGCTATACGAGCAGTACTTC.

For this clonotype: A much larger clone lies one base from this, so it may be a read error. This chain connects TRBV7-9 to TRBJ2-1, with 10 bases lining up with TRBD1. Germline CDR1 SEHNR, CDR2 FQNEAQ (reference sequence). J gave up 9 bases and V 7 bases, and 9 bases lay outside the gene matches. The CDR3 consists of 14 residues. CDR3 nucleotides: TGTGCCAGCATCCCGCCGGGACAGGGGAGTGAGCAGTTCTTC. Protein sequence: CASIPPGQGSEQFF.

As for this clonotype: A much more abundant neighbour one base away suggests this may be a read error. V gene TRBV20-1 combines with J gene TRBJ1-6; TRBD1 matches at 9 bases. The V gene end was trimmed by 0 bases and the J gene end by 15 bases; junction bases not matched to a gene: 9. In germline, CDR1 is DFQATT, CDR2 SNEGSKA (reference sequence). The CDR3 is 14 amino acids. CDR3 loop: CSARDLETGGFLHF. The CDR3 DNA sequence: TGCAGTGCTAGAGATCTGGAGACAGGGGGTTTCCTCCACTTT.

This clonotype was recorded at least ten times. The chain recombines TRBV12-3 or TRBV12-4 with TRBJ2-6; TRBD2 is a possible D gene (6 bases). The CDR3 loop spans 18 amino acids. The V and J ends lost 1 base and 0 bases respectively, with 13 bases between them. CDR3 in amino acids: CASSLGLVISSGANVLTF. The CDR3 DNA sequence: TGTGCCAGCAGTTTAGGACTAGTCATCAGCTCTGGGGCCAACGTCCTGACTTTC.

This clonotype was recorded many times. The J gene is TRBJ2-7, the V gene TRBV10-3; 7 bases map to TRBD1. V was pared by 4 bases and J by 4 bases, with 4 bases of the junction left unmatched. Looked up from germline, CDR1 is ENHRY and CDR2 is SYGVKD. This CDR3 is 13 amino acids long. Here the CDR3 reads CAISGTGRYEQYF. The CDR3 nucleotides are TGTGCCATCAGTGGGACAGGCCGATACGAGCAGTACTTC.

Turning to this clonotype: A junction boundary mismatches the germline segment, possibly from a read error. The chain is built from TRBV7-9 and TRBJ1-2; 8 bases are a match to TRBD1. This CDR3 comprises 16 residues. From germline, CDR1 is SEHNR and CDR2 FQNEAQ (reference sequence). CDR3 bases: TGTGCCAGCAGCCTCGAAGGGCCAGGGGGCCCCTATGGCTACTCCTTC. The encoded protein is CASSLEGPGGPYGYSF.

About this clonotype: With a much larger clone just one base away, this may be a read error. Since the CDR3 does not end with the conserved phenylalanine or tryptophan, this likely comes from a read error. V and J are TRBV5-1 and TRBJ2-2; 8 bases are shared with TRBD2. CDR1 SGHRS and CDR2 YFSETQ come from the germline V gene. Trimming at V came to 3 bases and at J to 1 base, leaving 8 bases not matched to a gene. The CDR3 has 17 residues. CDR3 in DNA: TGCGCCAGCAGCTCGTGGAGCGGGAGCGGGAACACCGGGGAGCTGTTTTCT. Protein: CASSSWSGSGNTGELFS.

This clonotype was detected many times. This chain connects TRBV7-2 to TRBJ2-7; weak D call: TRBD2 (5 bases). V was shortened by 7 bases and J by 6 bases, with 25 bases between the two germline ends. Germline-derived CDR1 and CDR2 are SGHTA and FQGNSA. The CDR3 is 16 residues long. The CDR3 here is CASNTPFWGEWREQYF. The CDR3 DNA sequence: TGTGCCAGCAACACCCCCTTCTGGGGAGAATGGCGCGAGCAGTACTTC.

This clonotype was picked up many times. CDR3 amino acids: CASSVVLIGGEQFF. Here the CDR3 DNA reads TGTGCCAGCAGCGTAGTTTTAATAGGTGGAGAGCAGTTCTTC. The chain combines TRBV9 with TRBJ2-1, with D uncertain. CDR3 size: 14 residues. Germline loops: CDR1 SGDLS, CDR2 YYNGEE. The ends were cut back, 0 bases at V and 10 bases at J, with 14 bases in the middle.